This T cell receptor (beta chain) came from a study of blood T cell repertoires in COVID-19. Background on the study: Donors in the United States, Italy and Spain gave samples during acute or convalescent COVID-19. The analysed material was cDNA or gDNA that came from T cells, B-cell-depleted T cells, or PBMCs.

Using immunoSEQ multiplex PCR, the repertoire was profiled, and TCRdb retains in-frame clones only, with some absent. The repertoire includes more than 200,000 clones, about 88% of them detected once, and 1.5% to 2% sits in the top ten. CDR1 is SQVTM, CDR2 ANQGSEA, per germline. The CDR3 loop spans 12 amino acids. Individuals aged about 18 to 100 years were recruited from 24 US areas. Grouping used clinical history reported by participants in a survey and questionnaire. This chain links TRBV29-1 with TRBJ2-1, with D perhaps matching TRBD2 (5 bases). The source material was PBMCs or T cells enriched from blood (not recorded which). The TCR was taken from a woman aged 45 to 65 who had recovered from COVID-19. The CDR3 is CTVGDSGGIQFF. The CDR3 region has the DNA TGCACCGTCGGCGATTCCGGAGGAATACAGTTCTTC.